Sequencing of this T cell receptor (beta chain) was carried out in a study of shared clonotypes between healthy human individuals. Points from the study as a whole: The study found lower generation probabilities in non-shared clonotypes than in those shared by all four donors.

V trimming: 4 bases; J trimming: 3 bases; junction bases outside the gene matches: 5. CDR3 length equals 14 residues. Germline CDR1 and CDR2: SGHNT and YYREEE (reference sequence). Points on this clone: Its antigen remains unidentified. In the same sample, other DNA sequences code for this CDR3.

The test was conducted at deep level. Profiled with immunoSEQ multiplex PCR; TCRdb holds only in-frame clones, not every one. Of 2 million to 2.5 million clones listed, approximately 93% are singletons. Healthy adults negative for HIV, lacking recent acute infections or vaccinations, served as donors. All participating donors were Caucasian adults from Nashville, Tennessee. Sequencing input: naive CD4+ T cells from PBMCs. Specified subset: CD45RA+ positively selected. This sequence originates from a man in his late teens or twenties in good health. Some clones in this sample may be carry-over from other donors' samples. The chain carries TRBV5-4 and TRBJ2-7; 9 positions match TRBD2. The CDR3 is CASSPGTSIYEQYF. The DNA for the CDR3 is TGTGCCAGCAGCCCCGGGACTAGCATCTACGAGCAGTACTTC.